The 3 T cell receptor beta chains listed next were all sequenced from one sample in a study of T cell responses to AZD1222 COVID-19 vaccine (dated by TCRdb to the early 2020s). Library preparation used the immunoSEQ multiplex PCR assay. TCRdb carries this immuneACCESS record with in-frame sequences only. Its versions omit some clonotypes, under half of them owing to an unresolved V gene in the studies checked, with the rest unexplained. The sample yields 95,000 to 150,000 clones; roughly 90% were counted once. The top ten clones comprise approximately 2.6% of the sample. The time point label of this sample denotes: about 28 days (+/-7) after the second vaccine dose. The specimen was peripheral blood, collected 28 days after the second AZD1222 dose. The receptors were sampled from an adult who received the AZD1222 COVID-19 vaccine.

The CDR3 sequence: CASSLARTAFVAFF. CDR3 coding DNA: TGTGCCAGCAGCTTAGCCCGGACAGCTTTCGTTGCTTTCTTT. The chain employs TRBV7-2 and TRBJ1-1; possibly TRBD1 for D (6 bases). With 0 bases removed from V and 11 bases from J, the gap between germline ends came to 16 bases. CDR3 length equals 14 residues. The germline V gene encodes CDR1 SGHTA and CDR2 FQGNSA.

The chain recombines TRBV2 with TRBJ2-2, with D possibly called TRBD1 or TRBD2 (5 bases each). Per the germline V gene, CDR1 is SNHLY and CDR2 is FYNNEI. Trimming shortened V by 8 bases and J by 4 bases, and 14 bases separated the two germline ends. CDR3 length: 14 amino acids. The CDR3 sequence: CASRGAVGTGELFF. The CDR3 coding sequence is TGTGCCAGCCGAGGGGCCGTGGGCACCGGGGAGCTGTTTTTT.

The chain recombines TRBV19 with TRBJ1-5; weak D call: TRBD1 (6 bases). The CDR3 runs 15 residues. V was shortened by 11 bases and J by 1 base, with 18 bases between the two germline ends. In germline, CDR1 is LNHDA, CDR2 SQIVND (reference sequence). The CDR3 loop is CASKGGQSSNQPQHF. CDR3 bases: TGTGCCTCAAAAGGGGGACAATCAAGCAATCAGCCCCAGCATTTT.